The T cell receptor (beta chain) described here comes from a study of cytomegalovirus exposure and HLA in healthy donors. Trimming cost V 6 bases and J 3 bases, with 9 bases left between them. Germline loops: CDR1 MNHEY, CDR2 SVGAGI. The CDR3 is 13 residues long. PCR amplification relied on 60 Vbeta primers (plus 13 Jbeta primers). This table comes from immunoSEQ multiplex PCR, and its TCRdb copy is limited to in-frame clones, with some not included. The sample includes about 170,000 clones, around 80% of them seen just once. A word on this clone: Its antigen is unknown.

Notes on the study in general: It was reported that the classifier diagnosed cytomegalovirus status with high specificity and sensitivity in both the original and validation cohorts. It was only CMV serostatus that was available as immune exposure information. About 87% or about 30% of the time was how often most TCR beta V segments were productive, according to an earlier analysis.

The sequenced sample was PBMCs. The receptor was derived from a woman aged 25-40 years in good health and CMV-seropositive. V is TRBV6-5 and J is TRBJ1-5; no clear D gene. The CDR3 sequence: CASRVGNNQPQHF. Written as DNA, the CDR3 is TGTGCCAGCAGGGTGGGCAACAATCAGCCCCAGCATTTT.